The clone carrying this T cell receptor (beta chain) was seen a few times. Using immunoSEQ multiplex PCR, the repertoire was profiled, and TCRdb retains in-frame clones only, with some absent. The sample lists 60,000 to 75,000 clones; approximately 78% were seen once. The CDR3 has 11 amino acids. V lost 3 bases, J lost 6 bases, and 7 bases lay in between. Germline loops: CDR1 SQVTM, CDR2 ANQGSEA. This sample is drawn from a study of OX40 agonist ivuxolimab in advanced cancers. Across the study: Allowance was made for prior anti-PD-1, anti-PD-L1 or anti-CTLA-4 therapy, and 40% to 45% had some.

Sequencing used CD4+ or CD8+ T cells sorted from blood, obtained in a trial of the OX40 agonist ivuxolimab. This TCR was recovered from an adult with an advanced solid tumor such as melanoma, head and neck, liver or kidney cancer. The V call is TRBV29-1, the J call TRBJ2-3; D unresolved. In DNA, the CDR3 is TGCAGCGTTGATATAACTGATACGCAGTATTTT. Residues: CSVDITDTQYF.